This T cell receptor beta chain was documented in a study of T cells after yellow fever vaccination. As for the study in general: Where fractions had low cell numbers, libraries were prepared from them with the SMART-Seq v4 Ultra Low Input RNA kit. Study outcomes and limitations: Bulk-population clonotypes that are abundant could appear as contaminants in FACS-sorted repertoires.

Using its own MiXCR run on the 5' RACE reads, TCRdb lists one record per CDR3 protein. The sample lists around 400,000 distinct CDR3 sequences; roughly 11% were seen once. The germline gives CDR1 MNHEY, CDR2 SMNVEV (reference sequence). V was clipped by 6 bases and J by 1 base, with 16 bases between them. CDR3 length equals 15 residues. This clonotype was counted only a few times. The antigen is undetermined. The sequence was collected from a young man who received the YFV17D yellow fever vaccine. The chain couples TRBV27 to TRBJ2-7; TRBD1 might be the D (5 bases). Specimen: PBMCs, collected on the day of the first yellow fever vaccination. The chain's CDR3 is CASRRRPRESYEQYF. CDR3 DNA: TGTGCCAGCAGGCGGCGCCCCAGGGAATCCTACGAGCAGTACTTC.